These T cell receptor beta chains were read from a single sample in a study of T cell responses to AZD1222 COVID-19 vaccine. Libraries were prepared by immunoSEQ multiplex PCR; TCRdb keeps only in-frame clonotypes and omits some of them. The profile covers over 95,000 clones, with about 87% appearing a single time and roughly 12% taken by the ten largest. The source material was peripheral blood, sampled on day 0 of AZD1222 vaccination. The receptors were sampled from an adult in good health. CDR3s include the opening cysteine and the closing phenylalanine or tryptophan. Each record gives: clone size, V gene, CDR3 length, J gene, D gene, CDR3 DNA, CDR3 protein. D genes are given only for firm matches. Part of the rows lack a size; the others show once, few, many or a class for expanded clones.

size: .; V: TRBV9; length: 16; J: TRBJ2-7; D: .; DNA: TGTGCCAGCAGCGTAGGGGCGCCCGGTGGTGAGTACGAGCAGTACTTC; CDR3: CASSVGAPGGEYEQYF
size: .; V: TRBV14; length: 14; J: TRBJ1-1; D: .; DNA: TGTGCCAGCAGCCTTCAGTCTAGGAACACTGAAGCTTTCTTT; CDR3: CASSLQSRNTEAFF
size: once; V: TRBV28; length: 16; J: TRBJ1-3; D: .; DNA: TGTGCCAGCAGTTTAGGTGGCTCTCTAAAAGGAAACACCATATATTTT; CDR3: CASSLGGSLKGNTIYF
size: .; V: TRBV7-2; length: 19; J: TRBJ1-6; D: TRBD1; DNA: TGTGCCAGCAGCTTAACAGGGGCCCTATTGAGCTCCTATAATTCACCCCTCCACTTT; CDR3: CASSLTGALLSSYNSPLHF
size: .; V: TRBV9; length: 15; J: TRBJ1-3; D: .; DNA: TGTGCCAGCAGCGGAGGGGACTCAGGTGGAAACACCATATATTTT; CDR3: CASSGGDSGGNTIYF
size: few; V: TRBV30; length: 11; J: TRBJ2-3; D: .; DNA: TGTGCCTGGGGGGTCACAGATACGCAGTATTTT; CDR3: CAWGVTDTQYF
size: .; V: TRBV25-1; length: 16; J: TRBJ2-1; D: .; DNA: TGTGCCAGCAGTGAATCGGGCAGGGAACCCTACAATGAGCAGTTCTTC; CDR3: CASSESGREPYNEQFF
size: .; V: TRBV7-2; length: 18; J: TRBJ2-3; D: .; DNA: TGTGCCAGCAGCTTAGTATCGAGCACCAGAACTAGCACAGATACGCAGTATTTT; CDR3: CASSLVSSTRTSTDTQYF
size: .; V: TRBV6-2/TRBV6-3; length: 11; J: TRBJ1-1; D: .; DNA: TGTGCCAGCAGTCGTAGGGCTGAAGCTTTCTTT; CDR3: CASSRRAEAFF
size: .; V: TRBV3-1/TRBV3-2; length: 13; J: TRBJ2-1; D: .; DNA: TGTGCCAGCAGCCAAGATCCGGGGCGGGAGCAGTTCTTC; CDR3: CASSQDPGREQFF
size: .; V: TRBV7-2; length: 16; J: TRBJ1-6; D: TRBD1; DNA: TGTGCCAGCAGCTTGATCGGGACAGGGGTCAATTCACCCCTCCACTTT; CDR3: CASSLIGTGVNSPLHF
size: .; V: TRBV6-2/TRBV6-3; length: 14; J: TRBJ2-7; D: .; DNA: TGTGCCAGCAGTTACGATCTTGTCAGGGCCGAGCAGTACTTC; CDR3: CASSYDLVRAEQYF
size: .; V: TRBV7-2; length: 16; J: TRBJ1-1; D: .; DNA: TGTGCCAGCAGCTTAGTTCTGGGGCTTGGGGACACTGAAGCTTTCTTT; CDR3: CASSLVLGLGDTEAFF
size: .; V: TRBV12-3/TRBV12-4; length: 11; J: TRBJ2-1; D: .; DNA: TGTGCCAGCAGCCTTTTAGATAGGCAGTTCTTC; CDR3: CASSLLDRQFF
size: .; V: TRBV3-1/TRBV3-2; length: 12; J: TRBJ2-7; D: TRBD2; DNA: TGTGCCAGCAGCCAGGGGGGGGACGAGCAGTACTTC; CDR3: CASSQGGDEQYF
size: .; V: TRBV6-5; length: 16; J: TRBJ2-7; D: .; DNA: TGTGCCAGCAGTTACTCCGGGACAACAAAAACCTACGAGCAGTACTTC; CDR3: CASSYSGTTKTYEQYF
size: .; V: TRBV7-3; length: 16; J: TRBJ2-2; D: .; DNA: TGTGCCAGCAGCTTAACAACGGGGGCGAACACCGGGGAGCTGTTTTTT; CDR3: CASSLTTGANTGELFF
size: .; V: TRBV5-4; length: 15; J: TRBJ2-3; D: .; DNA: TGTGCCAGCAGCTTGACCACCACTTCCGGCGATACGCAGTATTTT; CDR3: CASSLTTTSGDTQYF
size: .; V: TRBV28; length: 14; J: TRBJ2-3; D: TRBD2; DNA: TGTGCCACCTCAGCGGGAGGTAGCACAGATACGCAGTATTTT; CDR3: CATSAGGSTDTQYF
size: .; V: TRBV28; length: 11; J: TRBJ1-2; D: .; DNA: TGTGCCAGCAGCCCCCACTATGGCTACACCTTC; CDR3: CASSPHYGYTF
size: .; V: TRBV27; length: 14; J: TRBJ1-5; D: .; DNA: TGTGCCAGCAGTTCTAACAGGGAGCGTCAGCCCCAGCATTTT; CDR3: CASSSNRERQPQHF
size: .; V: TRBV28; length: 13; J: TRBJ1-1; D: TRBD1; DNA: TGTGCCAGCACCAACGACAGGGGGACTGAAGCTTTCTTT; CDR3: CASTNDRGTEAFF
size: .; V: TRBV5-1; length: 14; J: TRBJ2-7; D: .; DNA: TGCGCCAGCAGCGAGACCGGGACTGCCTACGAGCAGTACTTC; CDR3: CASSETGTAYEQYF
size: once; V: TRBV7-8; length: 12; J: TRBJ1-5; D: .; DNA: TGTGCCAGCAGCCCTCCATATCAGCCCCAGCATTTT; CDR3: CASSPPYQPQHF
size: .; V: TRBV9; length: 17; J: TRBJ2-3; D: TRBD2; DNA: TGTGCCAGCAGCGTAGAGGGCGGGGGGAGCTACACAGATACGCAGTATTTT; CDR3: CASSVEGGGSYTDTQYF
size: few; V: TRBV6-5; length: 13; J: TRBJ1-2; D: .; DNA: TGTGCCAGCAAGCAGGCCCTAGGGGGGGGCTACACCTTC; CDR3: CASKQALGGGYTF
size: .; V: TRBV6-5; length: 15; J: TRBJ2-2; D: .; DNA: TGTGCCAGCAGTACACCCTTACCGGGCACCGGGGAGCTGTTTTTT; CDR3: CASSTPLPGTGELFF
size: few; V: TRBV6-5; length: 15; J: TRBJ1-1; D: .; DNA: TGTGCCAGCAGTTTCCTAATGCAGGCCAACACTGAAGCTTTCTTT; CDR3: CASSFLMQANTEAFF
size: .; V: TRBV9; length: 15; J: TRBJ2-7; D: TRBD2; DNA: TGTGCCAGCAGCGCCACACTAGCGGGAGGTAACGAGCAGTACTTC; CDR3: CASSATLAGGNEQYF
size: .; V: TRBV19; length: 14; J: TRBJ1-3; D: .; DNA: TGTGCCAGTACCCGGACCCACTCTGGAAACACCATATATTTT; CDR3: CASTRTHSGNTIYF
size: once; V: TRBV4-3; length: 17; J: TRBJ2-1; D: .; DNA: TGCGCCAGCAGCCCTGTGACGGGGGCAAGACCTGACAATGAGCAGTTCTTC; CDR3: CASSPVTGARPDNEQFF
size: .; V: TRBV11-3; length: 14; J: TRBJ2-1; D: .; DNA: TGTGCCAGCAGTTCGGGACCCTCCCGGGGGGAGCAGTTCTTC; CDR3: CASSSGPSRGEQFF
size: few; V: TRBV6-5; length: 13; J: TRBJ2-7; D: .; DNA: TGTGCCAGCAGTTTCGGCGGGCCCTACGAGCAGTACTTC; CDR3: CASSFGGPYEQYF
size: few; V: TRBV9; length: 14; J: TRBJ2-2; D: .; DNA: TGTGCCAGCAGCTTCGGGAGTGTCACCGGGGAGCTGTTTTTT; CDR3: CASSFGSVTGELFF
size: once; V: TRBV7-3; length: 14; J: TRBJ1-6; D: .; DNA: TGTGCCAGCAGCTTAACGTTTGGTCATTCACCCCTCCACTTT; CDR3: CASSLTFGHSPLHF
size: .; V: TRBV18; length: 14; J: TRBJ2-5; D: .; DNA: TGTGCCAGCTCACCAGCGGGGGCCAAAGAGACCCAGTACTTC; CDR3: CASSPAGAKETQYF
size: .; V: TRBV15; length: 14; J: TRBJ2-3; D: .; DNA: TGTGCCACCAGCAGGCGGGCGCAGGGAGATACGCAGTATTTT; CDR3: CATSRRAQGDTQYF
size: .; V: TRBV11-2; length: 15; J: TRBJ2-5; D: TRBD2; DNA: TGTGCCAGCAGCCCTCTCCGGGGCGGGAGAGAGACCCAGTACTTC; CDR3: CASSPLRGGRETQYF